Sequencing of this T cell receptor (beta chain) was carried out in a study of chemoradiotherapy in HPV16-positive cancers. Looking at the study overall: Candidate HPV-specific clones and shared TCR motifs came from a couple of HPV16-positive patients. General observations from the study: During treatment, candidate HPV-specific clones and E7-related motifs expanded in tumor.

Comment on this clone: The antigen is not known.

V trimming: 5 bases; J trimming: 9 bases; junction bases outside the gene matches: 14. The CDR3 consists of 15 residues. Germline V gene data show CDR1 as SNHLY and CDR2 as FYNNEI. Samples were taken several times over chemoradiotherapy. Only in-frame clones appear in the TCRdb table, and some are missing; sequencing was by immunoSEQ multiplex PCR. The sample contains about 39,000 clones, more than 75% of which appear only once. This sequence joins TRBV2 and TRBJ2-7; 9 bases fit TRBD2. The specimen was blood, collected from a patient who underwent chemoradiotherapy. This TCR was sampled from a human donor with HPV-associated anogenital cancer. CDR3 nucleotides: TGTGCCAGCAGTAGCGGGGGGCCCTATCTTACGGGGCAGTACTTC. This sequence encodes CASSSGGPYLTGQYF. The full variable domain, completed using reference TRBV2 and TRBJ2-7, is EPEVTQTPSHQVTQMGQEVILRCVPISNHLYFYWYRQILGQKVEFLVSFYNNEISEKSEIFDDQFSVERPDGSNFTLKIRSTKLEDSAMYFCASSSGGPYLTGQYFGPGTRLTVT.